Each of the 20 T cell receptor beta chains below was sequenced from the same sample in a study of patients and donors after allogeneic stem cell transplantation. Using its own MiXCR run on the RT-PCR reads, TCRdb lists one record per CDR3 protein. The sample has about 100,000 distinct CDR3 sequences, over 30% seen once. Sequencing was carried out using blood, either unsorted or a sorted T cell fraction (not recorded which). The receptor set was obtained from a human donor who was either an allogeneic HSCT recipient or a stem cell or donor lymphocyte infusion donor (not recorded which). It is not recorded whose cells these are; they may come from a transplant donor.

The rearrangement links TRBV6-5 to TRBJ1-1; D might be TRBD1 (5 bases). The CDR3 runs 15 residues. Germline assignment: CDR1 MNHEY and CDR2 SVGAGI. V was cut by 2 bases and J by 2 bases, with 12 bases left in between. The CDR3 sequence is CASSYPTQGNTEAFF. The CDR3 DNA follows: TGTGCCAGCAGTTACCCTACTCAGGGAAACACTGAAGCTTTCTTT.

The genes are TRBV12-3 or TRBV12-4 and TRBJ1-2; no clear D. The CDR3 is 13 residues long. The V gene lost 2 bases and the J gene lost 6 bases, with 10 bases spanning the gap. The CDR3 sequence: CASSLIVQHGYTF. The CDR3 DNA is TGTGCCAGCAGTTTAATCGTTCAGCATGGCTACACCTTC.

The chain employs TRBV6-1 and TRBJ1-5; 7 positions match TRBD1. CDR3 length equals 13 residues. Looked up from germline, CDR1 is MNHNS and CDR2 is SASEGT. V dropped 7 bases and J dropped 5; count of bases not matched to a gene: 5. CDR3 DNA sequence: TGTGCCAGCAACGACAGGGAACATCAGCCCCAGCATTTT. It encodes CASNDREHQPQHF.

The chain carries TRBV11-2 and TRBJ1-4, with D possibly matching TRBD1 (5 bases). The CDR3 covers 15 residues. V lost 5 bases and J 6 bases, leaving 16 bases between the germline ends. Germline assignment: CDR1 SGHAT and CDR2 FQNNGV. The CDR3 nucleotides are TGTGCCAGCAGCCCCATTCAGGGAAGGGATGAAAAACTGTTTTTT. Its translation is CASSPIQGRDEKLFF. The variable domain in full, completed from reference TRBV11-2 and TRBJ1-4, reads EAGVAQSPRYKIIEKRQSVAFWCNPISGHATLYWYQQILGQGPKLLIQFQNNGVVDDSQLPKDRFSAERLKGVDSTLKIQPAKLEDSAVYLCASSPIQGRDEKLFFGSGTQLSVL.

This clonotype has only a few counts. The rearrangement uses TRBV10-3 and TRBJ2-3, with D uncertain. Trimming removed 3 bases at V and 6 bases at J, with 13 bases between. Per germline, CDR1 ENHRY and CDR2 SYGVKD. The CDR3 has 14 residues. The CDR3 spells CAISDRYLGDTQYF. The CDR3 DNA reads TGTGCCATCAGTGATAGGTACCTCGGGGATACGCAGTATTTT.

CDR3 coding DNA: TGCGCCAGCAGCGTGAGGGGACAAGGCACTGAAGCTTTCTTT. Residues: CASSVRGQGTEAFF. V usage is TRBV5-1 and J usage is TRBJ1-1; D perhaps matches TRBD1 (6 bases). The CDR3 has 14 amino acids. The germline gives CDR1 SGHRS, CDR2 YFSETQ. The germline V and J ends were trimmed by 4 bases and 4 bases, with 14 bases remaining between them.

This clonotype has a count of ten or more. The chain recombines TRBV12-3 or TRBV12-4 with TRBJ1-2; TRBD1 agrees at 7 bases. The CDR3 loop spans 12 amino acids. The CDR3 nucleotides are TGTGCAACGGGACAGTACAACTATGGCTACACCTTC. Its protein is CATGQYNYGYTF.

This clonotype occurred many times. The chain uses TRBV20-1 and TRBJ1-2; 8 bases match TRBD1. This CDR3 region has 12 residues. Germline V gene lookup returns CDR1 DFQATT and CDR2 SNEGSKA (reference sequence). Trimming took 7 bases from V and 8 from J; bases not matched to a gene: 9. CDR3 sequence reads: CSVRTGWEGYTF. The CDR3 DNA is TGCAGTGTAAGGACAGGGTGGGAAGGCTACACCTTC.

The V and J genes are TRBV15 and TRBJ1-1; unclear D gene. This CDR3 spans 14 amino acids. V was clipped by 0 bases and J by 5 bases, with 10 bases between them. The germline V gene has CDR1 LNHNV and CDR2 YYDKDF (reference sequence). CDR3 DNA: TGTGCCACCAGCAGAGATGAAGTGGGGACTGAAGCTTTCTTT. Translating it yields CATSRDEVGTEAFF.

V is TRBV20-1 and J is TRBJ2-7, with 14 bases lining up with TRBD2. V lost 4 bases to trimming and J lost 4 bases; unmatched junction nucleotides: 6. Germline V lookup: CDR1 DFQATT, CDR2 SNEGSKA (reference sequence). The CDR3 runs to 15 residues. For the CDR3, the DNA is TGCAGTGCTATAGGGGGGACTAGCGGGAGTTACGAGCAGTACTTC. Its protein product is CSAIGGTSGSYEQYF.

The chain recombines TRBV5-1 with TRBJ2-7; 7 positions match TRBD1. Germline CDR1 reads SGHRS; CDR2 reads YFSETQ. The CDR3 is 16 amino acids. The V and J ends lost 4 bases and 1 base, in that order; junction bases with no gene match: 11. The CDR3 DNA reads TGCGCCAGCAGCCTCCATAGGGACAGAAGATCCTACGAGCAGTACTTC. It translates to CASSLHRDRRSYEQYF.

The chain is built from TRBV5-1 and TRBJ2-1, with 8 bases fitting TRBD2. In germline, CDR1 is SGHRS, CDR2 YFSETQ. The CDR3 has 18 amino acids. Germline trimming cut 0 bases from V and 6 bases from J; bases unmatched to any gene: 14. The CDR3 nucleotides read TGCGCCAGCAGCTTGGAAGGTTATACTAGCGGAAAGGCCAATGAGCAGTTCTTC. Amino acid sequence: CASSLEGYTSGKANEQFF.

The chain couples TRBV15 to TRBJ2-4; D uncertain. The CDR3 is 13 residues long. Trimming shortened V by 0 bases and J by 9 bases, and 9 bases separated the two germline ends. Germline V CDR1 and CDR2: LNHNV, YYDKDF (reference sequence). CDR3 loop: CATSREALGIQYF. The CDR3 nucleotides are TGTGCCACCAGCAGAGAGGCCCTTGGCATTCAGTACTTC. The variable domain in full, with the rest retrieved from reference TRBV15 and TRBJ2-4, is DAMVIQNPRYQVTQFGKPVTLSCSQTLNHNVMYWYQQKSSQAPKLLFHYYDKDFNNEADTPDNFQSRRPNTSFCFLDIRSPGLGDTAMYLCATSREALGIQYFGAGTRLSVL.

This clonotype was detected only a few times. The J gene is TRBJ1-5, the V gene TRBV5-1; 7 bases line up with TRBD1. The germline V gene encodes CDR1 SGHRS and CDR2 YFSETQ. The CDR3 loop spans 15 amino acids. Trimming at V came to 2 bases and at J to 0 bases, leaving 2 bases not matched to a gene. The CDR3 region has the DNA TGCGCCAGCAGCTTAACAGGGGTTAGCAATCAGCCCCAGCATTTT. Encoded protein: CASSLTGVSNQPQHF.

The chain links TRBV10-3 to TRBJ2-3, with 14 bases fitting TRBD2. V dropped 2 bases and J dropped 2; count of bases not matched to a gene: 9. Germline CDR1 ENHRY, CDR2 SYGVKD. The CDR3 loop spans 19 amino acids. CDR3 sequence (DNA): TGTGCCATCAGTGAGACCGGACTAGCGGGAGGCCCTATCACAGATACGCAGTATTTT. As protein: CAISETGLAGGPITDTQYF.

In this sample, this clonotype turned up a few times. The CDR3 loop reads CASSATGATGELFF. The CDR3 DNA reads TGCGCCAGCAGCGCTACGGGAGCCACCGGGGAGCTGTTTTTT. This chain connects TRBV5-1 to TRBJ2-2, with D possibly being TRBD2 (6 bases). The CDR3 spans 14 residues. CDR1 is SGHRS and CDR2 is YFSETQ in the germline V gene. Trimming shortened V by 4 bases and J by 4 bases, and 11 bases separated the two germline ends.

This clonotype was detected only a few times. In DNA form, the CDR3 reads TGTGCCAGCAGCACTCAGACGATGCAAGCTTTCTTT. It is translated as CASSTQTMQAFF. This chain joins TRBV7-2 and TRBJ1-1; no reliable D call. The V gene lost 5 bases and the J gene lost 9 bases, with 13 bases spanning the gap. Germline V gene lookup returns CDR1 SGHTA and CDR2 FQGNSA. The CDR3 has 12 residues.

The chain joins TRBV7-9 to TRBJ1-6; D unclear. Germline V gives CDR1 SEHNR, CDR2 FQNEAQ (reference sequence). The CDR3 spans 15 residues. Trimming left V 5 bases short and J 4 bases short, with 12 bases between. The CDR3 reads CASSGIYGYNSPLHF. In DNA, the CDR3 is TGTGCCAGCAGCGGGATTTACGGTTATAATTCACCCCTCCACTTT.

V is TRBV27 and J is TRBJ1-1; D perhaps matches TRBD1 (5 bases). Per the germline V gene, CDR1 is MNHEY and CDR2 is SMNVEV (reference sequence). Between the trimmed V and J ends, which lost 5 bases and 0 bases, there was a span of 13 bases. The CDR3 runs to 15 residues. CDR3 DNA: TGTGCCAGCAGTCCGGGACGGAAGATGAACACTGAAGCTTTCTTT. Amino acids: CASSPGRKMNTEAFF.

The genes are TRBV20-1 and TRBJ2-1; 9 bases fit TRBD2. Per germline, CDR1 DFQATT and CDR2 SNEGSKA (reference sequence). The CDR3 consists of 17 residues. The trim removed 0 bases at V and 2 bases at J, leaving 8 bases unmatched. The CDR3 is CSAREPSGKHPYNEQFF. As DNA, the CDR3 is TGCAGTGCTAGAGAGCCTAGCGGGAAGCACCCCTACAATGAGCAGTTCTTC.